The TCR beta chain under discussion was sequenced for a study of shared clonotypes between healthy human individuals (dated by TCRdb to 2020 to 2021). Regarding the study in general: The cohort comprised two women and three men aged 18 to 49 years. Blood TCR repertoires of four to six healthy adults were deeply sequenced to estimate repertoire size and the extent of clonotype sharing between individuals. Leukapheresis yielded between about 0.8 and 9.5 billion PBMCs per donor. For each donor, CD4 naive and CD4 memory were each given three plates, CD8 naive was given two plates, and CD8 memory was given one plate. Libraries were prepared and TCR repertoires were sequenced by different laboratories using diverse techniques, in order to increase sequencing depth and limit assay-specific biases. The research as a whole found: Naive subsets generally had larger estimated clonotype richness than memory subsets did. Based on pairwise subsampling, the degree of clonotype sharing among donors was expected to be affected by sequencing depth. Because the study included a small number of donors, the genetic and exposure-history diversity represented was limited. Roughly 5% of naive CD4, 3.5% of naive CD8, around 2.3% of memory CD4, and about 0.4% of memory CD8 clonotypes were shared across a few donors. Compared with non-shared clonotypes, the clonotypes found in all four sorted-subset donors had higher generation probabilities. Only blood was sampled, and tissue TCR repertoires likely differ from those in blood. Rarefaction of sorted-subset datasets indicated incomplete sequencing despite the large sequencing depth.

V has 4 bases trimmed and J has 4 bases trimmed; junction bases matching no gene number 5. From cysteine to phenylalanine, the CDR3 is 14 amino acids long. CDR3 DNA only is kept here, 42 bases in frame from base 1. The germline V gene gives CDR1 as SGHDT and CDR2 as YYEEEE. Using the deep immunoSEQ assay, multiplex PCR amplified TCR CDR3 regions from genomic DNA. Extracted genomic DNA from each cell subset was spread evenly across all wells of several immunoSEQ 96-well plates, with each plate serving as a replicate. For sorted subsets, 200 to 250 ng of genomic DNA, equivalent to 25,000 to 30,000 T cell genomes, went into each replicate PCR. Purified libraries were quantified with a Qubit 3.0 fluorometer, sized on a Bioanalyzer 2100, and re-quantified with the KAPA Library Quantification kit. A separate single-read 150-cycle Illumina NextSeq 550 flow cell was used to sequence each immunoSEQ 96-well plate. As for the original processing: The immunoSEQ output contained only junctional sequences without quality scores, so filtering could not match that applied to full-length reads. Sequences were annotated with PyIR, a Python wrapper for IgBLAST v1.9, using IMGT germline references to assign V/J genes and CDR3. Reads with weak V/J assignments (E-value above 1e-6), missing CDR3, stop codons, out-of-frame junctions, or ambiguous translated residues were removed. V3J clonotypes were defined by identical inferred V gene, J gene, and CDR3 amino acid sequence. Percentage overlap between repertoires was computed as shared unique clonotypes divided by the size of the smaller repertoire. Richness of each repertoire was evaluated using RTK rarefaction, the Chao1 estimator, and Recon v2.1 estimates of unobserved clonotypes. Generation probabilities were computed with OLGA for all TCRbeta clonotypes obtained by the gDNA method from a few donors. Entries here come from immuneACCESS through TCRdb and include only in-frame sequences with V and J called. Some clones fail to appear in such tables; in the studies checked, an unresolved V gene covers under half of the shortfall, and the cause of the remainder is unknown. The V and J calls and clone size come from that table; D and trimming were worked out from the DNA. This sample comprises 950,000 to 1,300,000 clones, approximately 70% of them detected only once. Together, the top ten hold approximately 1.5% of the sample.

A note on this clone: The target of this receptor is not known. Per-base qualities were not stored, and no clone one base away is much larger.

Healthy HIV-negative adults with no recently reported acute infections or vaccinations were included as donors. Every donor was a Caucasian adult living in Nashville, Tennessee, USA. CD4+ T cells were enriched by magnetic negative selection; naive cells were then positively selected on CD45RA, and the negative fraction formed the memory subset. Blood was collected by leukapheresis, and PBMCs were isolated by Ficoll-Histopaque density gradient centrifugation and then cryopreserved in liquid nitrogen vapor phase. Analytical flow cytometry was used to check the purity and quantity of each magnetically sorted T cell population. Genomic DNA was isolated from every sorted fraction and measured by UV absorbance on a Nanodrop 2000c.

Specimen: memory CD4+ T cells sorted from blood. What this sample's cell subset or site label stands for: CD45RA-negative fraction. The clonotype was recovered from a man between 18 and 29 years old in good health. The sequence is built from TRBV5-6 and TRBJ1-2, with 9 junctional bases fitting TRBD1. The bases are TGTGCCAGCAGCCCGGCGACAGGGGGCTATGGCTACACCTTC. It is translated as CASSPATGGYGYTF.